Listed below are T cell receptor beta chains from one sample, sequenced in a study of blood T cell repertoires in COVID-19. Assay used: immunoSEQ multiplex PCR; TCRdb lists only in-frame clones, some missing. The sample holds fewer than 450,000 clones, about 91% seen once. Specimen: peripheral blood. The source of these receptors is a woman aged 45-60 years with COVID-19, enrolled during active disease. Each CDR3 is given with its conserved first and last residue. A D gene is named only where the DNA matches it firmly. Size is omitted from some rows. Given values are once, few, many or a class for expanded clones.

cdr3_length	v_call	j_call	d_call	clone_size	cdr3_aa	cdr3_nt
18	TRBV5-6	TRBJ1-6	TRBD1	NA	CASRGGQGPFTSNSPLHF	TGTGCCAGCAGAGGGGGACAGGGCCCCTTTACCTCTAATTCACCCCTCCACTTT
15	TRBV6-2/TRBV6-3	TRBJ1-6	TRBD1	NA	CASSYSRGRVSPLHF	TGTGCCAGCAGTTACTCCAGGGGGCGGGTTTCACCCCTCCACTTT
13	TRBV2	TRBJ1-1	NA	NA	CASTSHQNTEAFF	TGTGCCAGCACGTCACACCAGAACACTGAAGCTTTCTTT
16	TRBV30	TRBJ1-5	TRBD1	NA	CANGGGDRYSNQPQHF	TGTGCTAATGGAGGAGGGGACAGGTATAGCAATCAGCCCCAGCATTTT
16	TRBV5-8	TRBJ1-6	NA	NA	CASSATRSSYNSPLHF	TGTGCCAGCAGCGCGACTCGGAGCTCCTATAATTCACCCCTCCACTTT
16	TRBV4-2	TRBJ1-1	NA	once	CASSQDLFGEDTEAFF	TGTGCCAGCAGCCAAGATCTTTTCGGGGAGGACACTGAAGCTTTCTTT
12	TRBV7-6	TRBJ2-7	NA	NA	CASSTGTKEQYF	TGTGCCAGCAGCACGGGGACAAAGGAGCAGTACTTC
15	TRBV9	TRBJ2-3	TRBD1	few	CASSPNRGSADTQYF	TGTGCCAGCAGCCCTAACAGGGGGAGTGCAGATACGCAGTATTTT
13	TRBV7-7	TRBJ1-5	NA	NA	CASSPQPGEAQHF	TGTGCCAGCAGCCCCCAGCCGGGAGAGGCCCAGCATTTT
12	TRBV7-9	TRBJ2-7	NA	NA	CASSSQVDEQYF	TGTGCCAGCAGCTCCCAAGTAGACGAGCAGTACTTC
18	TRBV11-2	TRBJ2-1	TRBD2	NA	CASSLNSGAPYSYNEQFF	TGTGCCAGCAGCTTAAACAGCGGGGCCCCTTACTCCTACAATGAGCAGTTCTTC
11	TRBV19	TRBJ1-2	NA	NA	CASYRDYGYTF	TGTGCCAGTTATCGGGACTATGGCTACACCTTC
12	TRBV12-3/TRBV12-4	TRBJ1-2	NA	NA	CASSFYGYGYTF	TGTGCCAGCAGTTTTTACGGTTATGGCTACACCTTC
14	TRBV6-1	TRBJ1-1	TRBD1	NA	CASSEGQGSTEAFF	TGTGCCAGCAGTGAGGGACAGGGAAGCACTGAAGCTTTCTTT
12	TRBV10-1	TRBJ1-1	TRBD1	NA	CASSPGGTEAFF	TGCGCCAGCAGCCCAGGGGGCACTGAAGCTTTCTTT
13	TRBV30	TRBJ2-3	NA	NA	CAWNAGASDTQYF	TGTGCCTGGAACGCGGGGGCCTCAGATACGCAGTATTTT
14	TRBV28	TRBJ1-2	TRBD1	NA	CASSLQGAGYGYTF	TGTGCCAGCAGTCTACAGGGGGCGGGCTATGGCTACACCTTC
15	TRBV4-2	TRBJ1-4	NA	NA	CASSRTVTTNEKLFF	TGTGCCAGCAGCCGAACAGTGACAACTAATGAAAAACTGTTTTTT
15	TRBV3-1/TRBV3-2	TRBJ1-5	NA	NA	CASSPSGYSNQPQHF	TGTGCCAGCAGTCCTTCCGGGTATAGCAATCAGCCCCAGCATTTT
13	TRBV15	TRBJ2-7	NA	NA	CATSTRGSYEQYF	TGTGCCACCAGCACCCGGGGGTCCTACGAGCAGTACTTC
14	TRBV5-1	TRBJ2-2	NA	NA	CASSLALNTGELFF	TGCGCCAGCAGCTTGGCCTTAAACACCGGGGAGCTGTTTTTT
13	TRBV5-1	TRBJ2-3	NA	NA	CASSPPSTDTQYF	TGCGCCAGCAGCCCTCCTAGCACAGATACGCAGTATTTT
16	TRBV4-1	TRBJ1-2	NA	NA	CASSQDAIFRVTGYTF	TGCGCCAGCAGCCAAGACGCTATTTTCAGGGTAACTGGCTACACCTTC
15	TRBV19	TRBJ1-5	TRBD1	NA	CASSMGRGDNQPQHF	TGTGCCAGTAGTATGGGCAGGGGGGACAATCAGCCCCAGCATTTT
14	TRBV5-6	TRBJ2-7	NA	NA	CASSLVGGTYEQYF	TGTGCCAGCAGCTTGGTGGGAGGAACCTACGAGCAGTACTTC
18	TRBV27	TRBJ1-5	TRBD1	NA	CASSLSGGQEEPNQPQHF	TGTGCCAGCAGTTTATCGGGGGGACAGGAAGAGCCGAATCAGCCCCAGCATTTT
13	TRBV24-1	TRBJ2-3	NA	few	CATSETATDTQYF	TGTGCCACCAGTGAGACAGCCACAGATACGCAGTATTTT
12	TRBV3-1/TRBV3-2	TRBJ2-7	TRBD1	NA	CASSPDRGEQYF	TGTGCCAGCAGCCCTGACAGGGGCGAGCAGTACTTC
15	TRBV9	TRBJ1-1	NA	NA	CASSVGGTTNTEAFF	TGTGCCAGCAGCGTAGGAGGGACTACGAACACTGAAGCTTTCTTT
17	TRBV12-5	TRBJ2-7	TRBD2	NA	CASGLASGGPYPHEQYF	TGTGCTAGTGGTTTGGCTAGCGGGGGGCCCTATCCCCACGAGCAGTACTTC
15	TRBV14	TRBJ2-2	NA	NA	CASSQPYLNTGELFF	TGTGCCAGCAGCCAACCTTACTTGAACACCGGGGAGCTGTTTTTT
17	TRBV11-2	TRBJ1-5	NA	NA	CASSLTFDGRGNQPQHF	TGTGCCAGCAGCTTAACCTTTGATGGGCGGGGAAATCAGCCCCAGCATTTT
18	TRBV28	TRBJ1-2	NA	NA	CASSLWTSPIQGRDGYTF	TGTGCCAGCAGTTTATGGACTTCCCCCATCCAGGGAAGGGATGGCTACACCTTC